This T cell receptor beta chain was obtained from a study of neurological immune-mediated disorders (dated by TCRdb to about 2019). Study-level background: The study compared peripheral blood TCR-beta repertoires of HTLV-I-associated myelopathy (HAM/TSP) patients, multiple sclerosis patients and healthy controls using UMI-based sequencing. The approximately 100 TCR-beta libraries included longitudinal samples, technical triplicates and paired sorted CD4+ and CD8+ T-cell subsets alongside PBMC samples. Each longitudinal HAM/TSP and healthy donor was sampled at 3 time-points spaced at roughly 3-45 month intervals. Of the 68 subjects in the cohort, about 14 were HAM/TSP patients, 34 were multiple sclerosis patients, and around 20 were healthy controls.

The CDR3 measures 14 amino acids from cysteine to phenylalanine. The read is trimmed to its CDR3 DNA, 42 bases read in frame from base 1. The germline V gene supplies CDR1 SGHDN and CDR2 FVKESK. According to the study, the label for this sample's time point signals: longitudinal time-point 1 (baseline). For unsorted PBMC libraries, 2 million PBMCs were used after storage in RNAlater at -80 degrees C until RNA extraction. PBMCs were separated from peripheral blood using Ficoll-Hypaque density gradient centrifugation and then cryopreserved in liquid nitrogen. Overall study outcomes, separate from this receptor: TCR clonal expansion was highest in HAM/TSP patients and lowest in MS patients, with MS patients falling below even healthy controls. Expanded clones from different subjects shared no identical CDR3 amino acid sequences, which suggests that TCR-beta repertoires were private in all groups.

cDNA synthesis used template-switch 5'RACE with a primer carrying a 10-nucleotide random unique molecular identifier tagging each TCR transcript. Every sequencing run covered 15-18 subjects and yielded more than 170 million TCR-beta sequences. Total RNA was extracted with the RNeasy kit. The KAPA Real-time Library Amplification kit was used to amplify TCR-beta VDJ regions with primers for the TCR constant region and the 5'RACE anchor. A first PCR added sample indexes and Illumina adaptors, and a second PCR then raised library yield. The roughly 650 bp TCR product was size-selected on a 2% E-gel SizeSelection system after Ampure bead purification. Before pooling, library quality was checked on a Bioanalyzer, concentration was measured with Qubit, and libraries were quantified with the Kapa Library Quantification kit. Libraries were sequenced paired-end 2 x 150 bp on an Illumina HiSeq 2500. To increase sequence diversity, about 25-31% phiX was spiked into each library pool. Concerning the study's data processing: Quality-filtered reads were processed with the UMI-based MiGEC pipeline, which removed over 75% of raw TCR sequences during error correction. IMGT germline references were used for aligning VDJ genes, and each clonotype was defined as a unique CDR3 amino acid sequence together with its V-J genes. Clonal expansion, Shannon diversity and CDR3 relatedness (CalcPairwiseDistances, ClusterSamples) were evaluated with VDJtools, and phylogenetic trees were built with CLCbio workbench. Using coefficient-of-variation modelling across technical triplicates, the study counted a clone as expanded if it had at least 8 unique UMIs. TCRdb trimmed the raw reads at Q25, called clones with MiXCR and kept productive beta chains. Every distinct CDR3 protein forms one entry, paired with its most common genes and DNA. It is TCRdb's table, rather than the study itself, that gives the V and J calls and clone size. Present in this sample are some 68,000 distinct CDR3 sequences, roughly 13% of which were seen just once. The leading ten clones occupy approximately 4.2% of the sample.

About this clonotype itself: The antigen it recognizes is unknown. Germline and junction disagree at one end, which may indicate a read error.

This receptor was obtained from a female donor with HTLV-1-associated myelopathy (HAM/TSP). The source material was PBMCs. This chain joins TRBV14 to TRBJ1-2, and possibly TRBD1, on 5 matching bases. The CDR3 has the sequence CPSRQDYGTYGYTF. The DNA is TGTCCCAGCAGACAAGATTACGGGACCTATGGCTACACCTTC.